This TCR beta chain appears in the sequencing data of a study of blood T cell repertoires in COVID-19. At the level of the study: Both acute and convalescent COVID-19 samples were obtained from the United States, Italy and Spain.

In the original processing: The authors estimated nucleated cell counts from reference gene primer amplification. Sequencing was performed with immunoSEQ multiplex PCR; in TCRdb, only in-frame clones are kept and a portion is missing. V and J calls and clone size are copied from that table; D and trimming were computed from the DNA. Of 250,000 to 300,000 clones listed, 86% are singletons. CDR3 length: 12 residues. Looked up from germline, CDR1 is SGHAT and CDR2 is FQDESV (reference sequence). V was cut by 4 bases and J by 14 bases, with 12 bases left in between. Those enrolled in Seattle joined during active infection and were followed longitudinally afterward.

This chain uses TRBV11-1 with TRBJ1-6; D may be TRBD1 (5 bases). The source is a woman aged 25 to 39 with COVID-19, enrolled during active disease. The sequenced sample was peripheral blood. The CDR3 coding sequence is TGTGCCAGCAGCTCAGACCGACAGTCCCTCCACTTT. Translated, it gives CASSSDRQSLHF.